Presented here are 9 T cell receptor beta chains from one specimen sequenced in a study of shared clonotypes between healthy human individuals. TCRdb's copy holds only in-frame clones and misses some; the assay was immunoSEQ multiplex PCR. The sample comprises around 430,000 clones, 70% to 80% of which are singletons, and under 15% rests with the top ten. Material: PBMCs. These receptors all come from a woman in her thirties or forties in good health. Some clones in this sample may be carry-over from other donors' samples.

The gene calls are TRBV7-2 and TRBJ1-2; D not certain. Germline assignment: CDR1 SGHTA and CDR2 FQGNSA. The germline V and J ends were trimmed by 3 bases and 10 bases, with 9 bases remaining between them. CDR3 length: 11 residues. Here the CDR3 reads CASSLRQAYTF. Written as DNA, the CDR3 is TGTGCCAGCAGCTTGCGGCAGGCCTACACCTTC. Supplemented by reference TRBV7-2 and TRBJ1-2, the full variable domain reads GAGVSQSPSNKVTEKGKDVELRCDPISGHTALYWYRQSLGQGLEFLIYFQGNSAPDKSGLPSDRFSAERTGGSVSTLTIQRTQQEDSAVYLCASSLRQAYTFGSGTRLTVV.

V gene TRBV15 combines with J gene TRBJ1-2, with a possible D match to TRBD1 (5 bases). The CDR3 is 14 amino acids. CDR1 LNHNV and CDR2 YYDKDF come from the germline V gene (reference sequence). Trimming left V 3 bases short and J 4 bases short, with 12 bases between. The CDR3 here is CATSSRAASYGYTF. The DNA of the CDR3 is TGTGCCACCAGCAGCAGGGCCGCAAGCTATGGCTACACCTTC.

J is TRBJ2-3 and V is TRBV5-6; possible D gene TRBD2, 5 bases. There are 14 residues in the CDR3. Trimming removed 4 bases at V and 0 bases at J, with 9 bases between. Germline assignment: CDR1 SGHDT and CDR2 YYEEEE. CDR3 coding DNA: TGTGCCAGCAGCAACAAGCGGAGCACAGATACGCAGTATTTT. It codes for CASSNKRSTDTQYF. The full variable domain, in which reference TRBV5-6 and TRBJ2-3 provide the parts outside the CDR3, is DAGVTQSPTHLIKTRGQQVTLRCSPKSGHDTVSWYQQALGQGPQFIFQYYEEEERQRGNFPDRFSGHQFPNYSSELNVNALLLGDSALYLCASSNKRSTDTQYFGPGTRLTVL.

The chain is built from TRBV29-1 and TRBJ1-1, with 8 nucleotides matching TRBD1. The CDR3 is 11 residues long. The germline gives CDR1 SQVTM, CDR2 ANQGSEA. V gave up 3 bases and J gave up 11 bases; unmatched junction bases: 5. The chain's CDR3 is CSVEAGGEAFF. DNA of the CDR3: TGCAGCGTTGAGGCAGGGGGCGAGGCTTTCTTT.

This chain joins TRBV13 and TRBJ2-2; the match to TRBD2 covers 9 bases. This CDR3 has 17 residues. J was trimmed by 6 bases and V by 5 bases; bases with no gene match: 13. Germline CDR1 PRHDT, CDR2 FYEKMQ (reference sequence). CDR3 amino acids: CASSRRLAVLMAGELFF. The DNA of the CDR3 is TGTGCCAGCAGCCGAAGACTAGCGGTTTTAATGGCCGGGGAGCTGTTTTTT.

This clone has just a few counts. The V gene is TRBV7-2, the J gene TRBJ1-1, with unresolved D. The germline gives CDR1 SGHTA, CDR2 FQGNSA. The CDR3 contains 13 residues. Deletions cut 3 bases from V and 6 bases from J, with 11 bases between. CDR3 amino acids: CASSFRTGAEAFF. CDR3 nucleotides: TGTGCCAGCAGCTTCCGAACCGGGGCTGAAGCTTTCTTT.

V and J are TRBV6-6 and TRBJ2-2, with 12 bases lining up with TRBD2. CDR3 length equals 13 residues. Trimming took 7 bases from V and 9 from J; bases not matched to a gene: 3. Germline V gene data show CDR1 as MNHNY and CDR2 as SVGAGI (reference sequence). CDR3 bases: TGTGCCAGCATCGGGACTAGCGGGTGGGAGCTGTTTTTT. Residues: CASIGTSGWELFF.

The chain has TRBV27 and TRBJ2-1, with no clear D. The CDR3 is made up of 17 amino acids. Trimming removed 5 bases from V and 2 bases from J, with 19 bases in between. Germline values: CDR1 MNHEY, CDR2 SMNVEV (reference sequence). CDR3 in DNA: TGTGCCAGCAGTCCCCACGTGCCCCAGAGAGCCTACAATGAGCAGTTCTTC. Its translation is CASSPHVPQRAYNEQFF.

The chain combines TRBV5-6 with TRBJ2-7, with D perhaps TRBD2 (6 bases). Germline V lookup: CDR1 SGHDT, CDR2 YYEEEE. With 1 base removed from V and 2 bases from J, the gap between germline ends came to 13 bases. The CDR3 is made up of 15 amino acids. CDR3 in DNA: TGTGCCAGCAGCTTGTTCCCTAGCGAGACCTACGAGCAGTACTTC. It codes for CASSLFPSETYEQYF.